This TCR beta chain derives from a study of blood T cell repertoires in COVID-19. About the research overall: Samples of COVID-19 (acute and convalescent) were obtained from the United States, Italy and Spain. Sample material is recorded as cDNA or gDNA derived from T cells, B-cell-depleted T cells, or PBMCs.

Methods used by the authors: Nucleated cell counts were estimated from reference gene primer amplification. Clones were read by immunoSEQ multiplex PCR, and TCRdb kept only the in-frame ones, dropping some. V and J calls and clone size are as listed in that table; D and trimming were resolved from the DNA. Here the sample spans over 110,000 clones, 65% to 80% being singletons. This CDR3 is 13 amino acids long. Per the germline V gene, CDR1 is GTSNPN and CDR2 is SVGIG (reference sequence). The ends were cut back, 2 bases at V and 4 bases at J, with 10 bases in the middle. The chain employs TRBV30 and TRBJ2-3, with D tentatively TRBD2 (6 bases). This sequence originates from a man aged 55 to 70 with acute or convalescent COVID-19. What was sequenced was peripheral blood. DNA of the CDR3: TGTGCCTGGAGTTCTAGCGCAGCAGATACGCAGTATTTT. Its translation is CAWSSSAADTQYF. The full variable domain, its missing parts supplied by reference TRBV30 and TRBJ2-3, is SQTIHQWPATLVQPVGSPLSLECTVEGTSNPNLYWYRQAAGRGLQLLFYSVGIGQISSEVPQNLSASRPQDRQFILSSKKLLLSDSGFYLCAWSSSAADTQYFGPGTRLTVL.